These 9 T cell receptor beta chains originate from one sample sequenced in a study of blood T cell repertoires in COVID-19. Using immunoSEQ multiplex PCR, the repertoire was profiled, and TCRdb retains in-frame clones only, with some absent. Of roughly 48,000 clones in the sample, 90% to 95% are singletons; the top ten hold 0.95% to 1.1%. The sample consisted of peripheral blood. Every receptor here comes from a man aged 55 to 70 with COVID-19, enrolled during active disease.

The genes are TRBV10-2 and TRBJ1-2, with a possible D match to TRBD1 (5 bases). Trimming cost V 3 bases and J 8 bases, with 13 bases left between them. The CDR3 runs to 13 residues. Germline lookup yields CDR1 WSHSY and CDR2 SAAADI. CDR3 region: CASSERGREGYTF. CDR3 nucleotides: TGCGCCAGCAGTGAACGAGGCAGGGAAGGCTACACCTTC.

This chain joins TRBV19 and TRBJ1-6, with D possibly matching TRBD1 (5 bases). The ends were cut back, 1 base at V and 7 bases at J, with 8 bases in the middle. The CDR3 loop spans 14 amino acids. CDR1 and CDR2 (germline): LNHDA, SQIVND (reference sequence). The CDR3 DNA is TGTGCCAGTAGTATAGGGACAAGGAATTCACCCCTCCACTTT. This sequence encodes CASSIGTRNSPLHF.

This chain connects TRBV12-3 or TRBV12-4 to TRBJ1-2; D call uncertain. This CDR3 spans 11 amino acids. Trimming removed 4 bases at V and 7 bases at J, with 7 bases between. The CDR3 DNA sequence: TGTGCCAGCAGTTCGGCAGGTGGCTACACCTTC. Its protein is CASSSAGGYTF.

CDR3 sequence (DNA): TGCGCCAGCAGCTTGCGACTAGCGTACGACAATGAGCAGTTCTTC. Translating it yields CASSLRLAYDNEQFF. The V and J genes are TRBV5-1 and TRBJ2-1; 8 nucleotides match TRBD2. The CDR3 has 15 amino acids. V gave up 1 base and J gave up 5 bases; unmatched junction bases: 5. Germline V gene lookup returns CDR1 SGHRS and CDR2 YFSETQ.

The chain recombines TRBV2 with TRBJ2-7; 8 nucleotides align to TRBD1. Germline CDR1 and CDR2: SNHLY and FYNNEI. This CDR3 is 13 amino acids long. V lost 6 bases, J lost 4 bases, and 5 bases stayed unmatched. The CDR3 protein is CASSRQGRYEQYF. The DNA for the CDR3 is TGTGCCAGCAGCCGACAGGGGAGGTACGAGCAGTACTTC.

This clone was detected only once. The chain is built from TRBV5-5 and TRBJ1-5; 7 bases match TRBD1. The germline gives CDR1 SGHKS, CDR2 YYEKEE (reference sequence). V trimming: 2 bases; J trimming: 7 bases; junction bases outside the gene matches: 9. The CDR3 totals 15 residues. CDR3 sequence: CASSFQTTGSQPQHF. In nucleotides, the CDR3 is TGTGCCAGCAGCTTCCAAACGACAGGGTCCCAGCCCCAGCATTTT.

This rearrangement joins TRBV7-9 to TRBJ1-6; D is ambiguous. Germline V CDR1 and CDR2: SEHNR, FQNEAQ (reference sequence). The ends were cut back, 3 bases at V and 7 bases at J, with 10 bases in the middle. The CDR3 is 14 residues long. The CDR3 region is CASSLPGINSPLHF. The CDR3 DNA sequence: TGTGCCAGCAGCTTGCCAGGTATCAATTCACCCCTCCACTTT.

The chain employs TRBV2 and TRBJ1-5, with D possibly being TRBD1 (5 bases). Germline V gene sequence: CDR1 SNHLY, CDR2 FYNNEI. Trimming shortened V by 5 bases and J by 2 bases, and 13 bases separated the two germline ends. CDR3 length: 15 residues. CDR3 bases: TGTGCCAGCAGTAGGGGATTTCGGGGCAATCAGCCCCAGCATTTT. It codes for CASSRGFRGNQPQHF.

This clone showed up just once. J is TRBJ2-3 and V is TRBV18; 8 bases are a match to TRBD1. This CDR3 is 16 amino acids long. V shed 4 bases, J shed 2 bases, and the junction held 8 bases outside the gene matches. The V gene's germline CDR1 is KGHSH and CDR2 LQKENI. CDR3 sequence reads: CASSRLQGDLTDTQYF. The CDR3 DNA sequence: TGTGCCAGCTCACGACTACAGGGGGACCTCACAGATACGCAGTATTTT.